The rows below give T cell receptor beta chains drawn from one sample of a study of T cells in Graves' hyperthyroidism and ophthalmopathy. One entry per CDR3 protein results from TCRdb running MiXCR on the multiplex PCR reads. Of a few hundred thousand distinct CDR3 sequences in the sample, more than 11% were seen once. Sequencing was carried out using blood. Receptors originate from a woman aged 25-40 years with Graves' hyperthyroidism that later progressed to Graves' ophthalmopathy. The CDR3 runs from the conserved cysteine through the conserved F or W. Each record gives: J gene, V gene, D gene, clone size, CDR3 protein, CDR3 DNA. A D gene is named only where the DNA matches it firmly. Where a row states a size, it is once, few, many or the class of an expanded clone; other rows omit it.

j_call: TRBJ1-4
v_call: TRBV18
d_call: .
clone_size: many
cdr3_aa: CASSPGGQEKLFF
cdr3_nt: TGTGCCAGCTCACCGGGCGGTCAAGAAAAACTGTTTTTT

j_call: TRBJ2-1
v_call: TRBV4-1
d_call: .
clone_size: few
cdr3_aa: CASSPQRGNEQFF
cdr3_nt: TGCGCCAGCAGCCCTCAGCGAGGCAATGAGCAGTTCTTC

j_call: TRBJ1-1
v_call: TRBV29-1
d_call: .
clone_size: many
cdr3_aa: CSVEDGARGWGTEAFF
cdr3_nt: TGCAGCGTTGAAGACGGCGCTCGGGGGTGGGGCACTGAAGCTTTCTTT

j_call: TRBJ1-5
v_call: TRBV28
d_call: .
clone_size: many
cdr3_aa: CASSLLGGHSNQPQHF
cdr3_nt: TGTGCCAGCAGTTTATTGGGGGGCCATAGCAATCAGCCCCAGCATTTT

j_call: TRBJ1-3
v_call: TRBV9
d_call: .
clone_size: .
cdr3_aa: CASSVLPGNTIYF
cdr3_nt: TGTGCCAGCAGCGTACTCCCTGGAAACACCATATATTTT

j_call: TRBJ2-5
v_call: TRBV2
d_call: TRBD1
clone_size: many
cdr3_aa: CASTPRGQVQETQYF
cdr3_nt: TGTGCCAGCACTCCTCGGGGACAGGTCCAAGAGACCCAGTACTTC

j_call: TRBJ1-1
v_call: TRBV3-1
d_call: .
clone_size: many
cdr3_aa: CASSQAATHTEAFF
cdr3_nt: TGTGCCAGCAGCCAAGCGGCGACCCACACTGAAGCTTTCTTT

j_call: TRBJ2-7
v_call: TRBV12-3/TRBV12-4
d_call: TRBD1
clone_size: many
cdr3_aa: CASSFEVRGTYEQYF
cdr3_nt: TGTGCCAGCAGTTTTGAGGTCAGGGGGACCTACGAGCAGTACTTC

j_call: TRBJ1-5
v_call: TRBV12-3/TRBV12-4
d_call: .
clone_size: few
cdr3_aa: CASTYESQPQHF
cdr3_nt: TGTGCCAGCACCTATGAAAGCCAGCCCCAGCATTTT

j_call: TRBJ1-5
v_call: TRBV20-1
d_call: .
clone_size: .
cdr3_aa: CSAISGLENQPQHF
cdr3_nt: TGCAGTGCTATCTCAGGGTTGGAGAATCAGCCCCAGCATTTT

j_call: TRBJ1-2
v_call: TRBV6-1
d_call: .
clone_size: many
cdr3_aa: CANAQGRAGNYGYTF
cdr3_nt: TGTGCCAACGCCCAGGGCCGCGCAGGGAACTATGGCTACACCTTC

j_call: TRBJ2-2
v_call: TRBV6-5
d_call: TRBD1
clone_size: .
cdr3_aa: CASSYSRDSNTGELFF
cdr3_nt: TGTGCCAGCAGTTACTCTCGGGACAGCAACACCGGGGAGCTGTTTTTT

j_call: TRBJ2-4
v_call: TRBV28
d_call: .
clone_size: few
cdr3_aa: CASKGGGWGIQYF
cdr3_nt: TGTGCCAGCAAGGGAGGGGGCTGGGGGATTCAGTACTTC

j_call: TRBJ1-1
v_call: TRBV6-2/TRBV6-3
d_call: .
clone_size: many
cdr3_aa: CASSWGGTTEAFF
cdr3_nt: TGTGCCAGCAGTTGGGGGGGAACCACTGAAGCTTTCTTT

j_call: TRBJ2-7
v_call: TRBV11-2
d_call: .
clone_size: .
cdr3_aa: CASSYSGVPSYEQYF
cdr3_nt: TGTGCCAGCAGTTATTCCGGAGTCCCCTCCTACGAGCAGTACTTC

j_call: TRBJ2-1
v_call: TRBV6-5
d_call: .
clone_size: many
cdr3_aa: CASSYGSDVHNEQFF
cdr3_nt: TGTGCCAGCAGTTACGGCAGCGACGTTCACAATGAGCAGTTCTTC

j_call: TRBJ1-5
v_call: TRBV2
d_call: .
clone_size: many
cdr3_aa: CASSDRVKPQHF
cdr3_nt: TGTGCCAGCAGTGACAGGGTGAAGCCCCAGCATTTT